This TCR beta chain was captured by sequencing in a study of T-cell reconstitution after alpha-beta-depleted transplantation in children. Study results and caveats: Several hundred expanded graft clones reportedly were the source of alpha-beta T cells about two months after transplant. It was newly produced T cells that mostly accounted for T-cell counts and diversity one year after transplant.

This clonotype has ten or more counts. Its cognate antigen is unknown. The CDR3 has 14 residues. The germline CDR1 and CDR2 sequences are DFQATT and SNEGSKA (reference sequence). Trimming took 5 bases from V and 2 from J; bases not matched to a gene: 9. As it was prepared, the TCRbeta library received unique molecular identifiers. TCRdb reprocessed the PCR reads via MiXCR and lists one record per CDR3 protein. The profile covers 200,000 to 300,000 distinct CDR3 sequences, with roughly 24% appearing a single time and roughly 2.6% taken by the ten largest. This sample comprised PBMCs, obtained before TCRalphabeta/CD19-depleted stem cell transplant. The chain has TRBV20-1 and TRBJ2-7, with 7 bases lining up with TRBD1. The clonotype comes from a girl aged 2-10 years with Fanconi anemia, due to receive a stem cell transplant. As DNA, the CDR3 is TGCAGTGCTTGGACGGCAGGGGGAACCTACGAGCAGTACTTC. Protein: CSAWTAGGTYEQYF.